A single sample is the source of the 22 T cell receptor beta chains below, sequenced in a study of high-grade serous ovarian cancer treatment subgroups. Libraries were prepared by immunoSEQ multiplex PCR; TCRdb keeps only in-frame clonotypes and omits some of them. The sample carries 6,000 to 8,000 clones, approximately 80% recorded once. The tumor samples were collected prior to definitive surgery or chemotherapy. Sequenced input: tumor tissue. The receptors come from a human donor with high-grade serous ovarian cancer.

This chain joins TRBV5-4 and TRBJ2-2; D is undetermined. The CDR3 is 16 residues long. Germline values: CDR1 SGHNT, CDR2 YYREEE (reference sequence). The V end lost 0 bases, the J end lost 0 bases, and 9 bases lay between the germline ends. The CDR3 coding sequence is TGTGCCAGCAGCTTGGCTTTGCGGTCGAACACCGGGGAGCTGTTTTTT. Its translation: CASSLALRSNTGELFF.

CDR3: CAIQGTSGGSYEQYF. The CDR3 DNA sequence: TGTGCCATCCAGGGGACTAGCGGGGGTTCCTACGAGCAGTACTTC. The V call is TRBV28, the J call TRBJ2-7, with TRBD2 matching 14 bases. Unmatched junction bases numbered 6, after V lost 10 bases and J lost 1 base. This CDR3 comprises 15 residues. Germline values: CDR1 MDHEN, CDR2 SYDVKM.

The count of this clone is one. The gene calls are TRBV7-6 and TRBJ2-3; D is perhaps TRBD2 (7 bases). The germline V and J ends were trimmed by 0 bases and 4 bases, with 14 bases remaining between them. CDR3 length: 16 amino acids. The germline gives CDR1 SGHVS, CDR2 FNYEAQ. In nucleotides, the CDR3 is TGTGCCAGCAGCTTAGCGGGAGGGGGGGTCGCAGATACGCAGTATTTT. It yields the protein CASSLAGGGVADTQYF.

The chain couples TRBV11-3 to TRBJ2-5, with D possibly being TRBD2 (5 bases). Trimming removed 4 bases at V and 1 base at J, with 13 bases between. Germline V gene data show CDR1 as SGHNT and CDR2 as YENEEA. This CDR3 spans 15 amino acids. The CDR3 region is CASSSNSGFQETQYF. CDR3 bases: TGTGCCAGCAGCTCAAACTCGGGGTTCCAAGAGACCCAGTACTTC.

This clone was found a few times. The V gene is TRBV4-3, the J gene TRBJ1-5, with TRBD1 matching over 8 bases. The length of the CDR3 is 18 residues. CDR1 and CDR2 from the germline V gene are LGHNA and YSLEER. The ends lost 1 base at V and 3 bases at J; junction bases unmatched: 11. CDR3 residues: CASSQGRTAGGINQPQHF. The CDR3 nucleotides are TGCGCCAGCAGCCAAGGCCGGACGGCAGGGGGCATCAATCAGCCCCAGCATTTT.

The rearrangement uses TRBV7-6 and TRBJ2-1; 10 positions agree with TRBD2. The CDR3 sequence is 15 residues long. The J segment lost 4 bases and the V segment lost 5 bases, leaving 5 bases of the junction unmatched. Germline V gene lookup returns CDR1 SGHVS and CDR2 FNYEAQ. Here the CDR3 reads CASSQSGRDYNEQFF. As DNA, the CDR3 is TGTGCCAGCAGCCAAAGCGGGAGGGATTACAATGAGCAGTTCTTC.

This clone was detected only once. This sequence joins TRBV19 and TRBJ2-5; 7 nucleotides align to TRBD1. This CDR3 comprises 16 residues. J lost 2 bases, V lost 6 bases, and 12 bases had no gene match. Germline CDR1 is LNHDA and CDR2 is SQIVND (reference sequence). The DNA of the CDR3 is TGTGCCAGTAGGCCTCGGGGACAGCTAACTCAAGAGACCCAGTACTTC. It codes for CASRPRGQLTQETQYF.

The CDR3 protein is CASRQGTSGWGEQYF. The CDR3 coding sequence is TGTGCCAGCCGGCAGGGGACTAGCGGTTGGGGTGAGCAGTACTTC. The V and J genes are TRBV27 and TRBJ2-7, with 11 bases that match TRBD2. Trimming took 8 bases from V and 7 from J; bases not matched to a gene: 13. CDR3 length equals 15 residues. Germline loops: CDR1 MNHEY, CDR2 SMNVEV (reference sequence).

The chain couples TRBV7-2 to TRBJ1-5; 8 positions match TRBD1. CDR1 SGHTA and CDR2 FQGNSA come from the germline V gene. The trim removed 5 bases at V and 2 bases at J, leaving 5 bases unmatched. The CDR3 totals 15 residues. The CDR3 spells CASSRGQGGNQPQHF. CDR3 DNA sequence: TGTGCCAGCAGCCGAGGACAGGGAGGCAATCAGCCCCAGCATTTT.

The sample holds a few counts of this clone. The V call is TRBV11-3, the J call TRBJ1-1; D gene ambiguous. From germline, CDR1 is SGHNT and CDR2 YENEEA. There are 13 residues in the CDR3. Deletions cut 5 bases from V and 1 base from J, with 8 bases between. CDR3 DNA: TGTGCCAGCAGCGAAACAGCGAACACTGAAGCTTTCTTT. Translation gives CASSETANTEAFF.

The V call is TRBV7-2, the J call TRBJ2-1; no firm D call. Germline V gives CDR1 SGHTA, CDR2 FQGNSA. Trimming stripped 5 bases from V and 8 bases from J, with 16 bases between. The CDR3 runs to 14 residues. The CDR3 loop reads CASSPYYTGDEQFF. In DNA form, the CDR3 reads TGTGCCAGCAGCCCCTACTATACGGGCGATGAGCAGTTCTTC. The entire variable domain, with the rest obtained from reference TRBV7-2 and TRBJ2-1, is as follows: GAGVSQSPSNKVTEKGKDVELRCDPISGHTALYWYRQSLGQGLEFLIYFQGNSAPDKSGLPSDRFSAERTGGSVSTLTIQRTQQEDSAVYLCASSPYYTGDEQFFGPGTRLTVL.

The chain combines TRBV2 with TRBJ1-2; no reliable D call. Germline values: CDR1 SNHLY, CDR2 FYNNEI. V was pared by 7 bases and J by 2 bases, with 11 bases between. The CDR3 extends over 13 amino acids. Here the CDR3 reads CASMSDGNYGYTF. CDR3 sequence (DNA): TGTGCCAGCATGTCGGACGGAAACTATGGCTACACCTTC.

J is TRBJ1-2 and V is TRBV9; D is perhaps TRBD1 (6 bases). Germline-derived CDR1 and CDR2 are SGDLS and YYNGEE. The CDR3 loop spans 14 amino acids. V lost 6 bases and J 6 bases, leaving 18 bases between the germline ends. CDR3 DNA sequence: TGTGCCAGCACCGTTACGGGGGCGAGTGATGGCTACACCTTC. Amino acids: CASTVTGASDGYTF.

This chain connects TRBV4-3 to TRBJ1-4, with D perhaps matching TRBD1 (5 bases). The CDR3 is 14 residues long. V was clipped by 3 bases and J by 10 bases, with 15 bases between them. Germline values: CDR1 LGHNA, CDR2 YSLEER. The CDR3 here is CASSQAGRAGKLFF. The CDR3 nucleotides are TGCGCCAGCAGCCAGGCGGGCAGGGCGGGAAAACTGTTTTTT.

The J gene is TRBJ2-2, the V gene TRBV5-6; 8 positions match TRBD1. V was clipped by 0 bases and J by 6 bases; unmatched bases: 10. Germline CDR1 and CDR2: SGHDT and YYEEEE. CDR3 length: 17 amino acids. The CDR3 DNA reads TGTGCCAGCAGCTTGGCGCAGGGGGCAATAGCCCCCGGGGAGCTGTTTTTT. This gives the protein CASSLAQGAIAPGELFF.

J is TRBJ2-1 and V is TRBV4-2; 8 bases map to TRBD1. Germline V lookup: CDR1 LGHNA, CDR2 YNFKEQ. The CDR3 is 16 residues long. Losses at the gene ends were 1 base for V and 6 bases for J; bases not matched to a gene: 8. The CDR3 DNA reads as TGTGCCAGCAGCCAAGGAGTCGGGACAGGAGGCAATGAGCAGTTCTTC. It specifies CASSQGVGTGGNEQFF.

The V gene is TRBV18, the J gene TRBJ2-3; 14 positions agree with TRBD2. This CDR3 has 15 amino acids. CDR1 is KGHSH, CDR2 LQKENI, per germline. The V and J ends lost 3 bases and 4 bases, in that order; junction bases with no gene match: 0. The CDR3 bases are TGTGCCAGCTCACCGGGACTAGCGGGAGCAGATACGCAGTATTTT. Translation gives CASSPGLAGADTQYF.

This clone was seen just once. V and J are TRBV6-6 and TRBJ2-5; 8 bases are shared with TRBD2. The germline CDR1 and CDR2 sequences are MNHNY and SVGAGI (reference sequence). CDR3 size: 16 residues. Trimming took 6 bases from V and 1 from J; bases not matched to a gene: 10. The DNA for the CDR3 is TGTGCCAGCAGCCCAACCGGGACTAGAGCCCAAGAGACCCAGTACTTC. It codes for CASSPTGTRAQETQYF.

This clone was seen a single time. This sequence joins TRBV6-1 and TRBJ2-2; D may be TRBD2 (6 bases). The CDR3 runs 17 residues. The germline V gene has CDR1 MNHNS and CDR2 SASEGT. Trimming stripped 3 bases from V and 8 bases from J, with 22 bases between. The CDR3 sequence is CASSEDLGLPRGGELFF. DNA of the CDR3: TGTGCCAGCAGTGAGGACCTGGGACTTCCACGAGGGGGGGAGCTGTTTTTT.

This clone has a handful of counts. The J gene is TRBJ1-2, the V gene TRBV30, with unresolved D. This CDR3 spans 12 amino acids. Germline values: CDR1 GTSNPN, CDR2 SVGIG (reference sequence). Trimming stripped 5 bases from V and 5 bases from J, with 12 bases between. The DNA of the CDR3 is TGTGCCTGGGCAGGAGAGACATATGGCTACACCTTC. It translates to CAWAGETYGYTF.

The V and J genes are TRBV27 and TRBJ2-7; D unresolved. The germline V and J ends were trimmed by 8 bases and 11 bases, with 19 bases remaining between them. The CDR3 length is 12 residues. Germline loops: CDR1 MNHEY, CDR2 SMNVEV (reference sequence). Here the CDR3 DNA reads TGTGCCAGCGCTCTAAGAGGTGGGAATGAGTACTTC. It yields the protein CASALRGGNEYF.

This clone was seen once. The chain is built from TRBV19 and TRBJ1-5, with D hard to call. Germline loops: CDR1 LNHDA, CDR2 SQIVND (reference sequence). V lost 3 bases to trimming and J lost 0 bases, with 12 bases between them. CDR3 length: 16 residues. The CDR3 sequence: CASSIVLWDSNQPQHF. The CDR3 DNA is TGTGCCAGTAGTATTGTTCTTTGGGATAGCAATCAGCCCCAGCATTTT.